The present T cell receptor (beta chain) was sequenced within a study of shared clonotypes between healthy human individuals. The germline V gene has CDR1 SGDLS and CDR2 YYNGEE. Trimming took 3 bases from V and 4 from J, leaving 13 bases between them. The CDR3 consists of 14 residues. Profiling relied on immunoSEQ multiplex PCR, and the TCRdb table lists in-frame clones only, not all of them. The table lists nearly 500,000 clones, around 78% of them singletons. The chain has TRBV9 and TRBJ1-2; possibly TRBD1 for D (5 bases). This receptor was obtained from a woman in her 40s in good health. Some clones in this sample may be carry-over from other donors' samples. The specimen was PBMCs. The CDR3: CASSDTAGTYGYTF. The CDR3, as DNA: TGTGCCAGCAGCGACACCGCAGGGACCTATGGCTACACCTTC. The variable domain in full, completed from reference TRBV9 and TRBJ1-2, reads DSGVTQTPKHLITATGQRVTLRCSPRSGDLSVYWYQQSLDQGLQFLIQYYNGEERAKGNILERFSAQQFPDLHSELNLSSLELGDSALYFCASSDTAGTYGYTFGSGTRLTVV.